The 17 T cell receptor beta chains reported below all come from one sample, sequenced in a study of T cells in Graves' hyperthyroidism and ophthalmopathy. TCR beta CDR3 region amplification was performed from RNA transcripts. HTBI primers were used for first-round RT-PCR of the TCR CDR3. TCRdb called the multiplex PCR reads again in MiXCR, with one record for every CDR3 protein. The sample has some 690,000 distinct CDR3 sequences, 17% seen once. Sequencing used blood. The receptor source for this set is a man between 50 and 59 years old with Graves' hyperthyroidism.

This chain uses TRBV4-2 with TRBJ2-6; D uncertain. The germline V and J ends were trimmed by 4 bases and 2 bases, with 12 bases remaining between them. The CDR3 runs 16 residues. CDR1 is LGHNA and CDR2 is YNFKEQ in the germline V gene. The CDR3 loop is CASSRDVTTGANVLTF. The CDR3 DNA sequence: TGTGCCAGCAGCCGAGACGTCACAACTGGGGCCAACGTCCTGACTTTC.

This sequence joins TRBV27 and TRBJ2-7; no firm D call. This CDR3 is built from 15 residues. Germline assignment: CDR1 MNHEY and CDR2 SMNVEV (reference sequence). The V and J ends lost 6 bases and 3 bases respectively, with 18 bases between them. CDR3 residues: CASSSRAGLYYEQYF. As DNA, the CDR3 is TGTGCCAGCAGCTCAAGGGCAGGCCTGTACTACGAGCAGTACTTC.

This clonotype was counted between two and nine times. This sequence joins TRBV6-1 and TRBJ2-5, with D unresolved. Trimming left V 5 bases short and J 1 base short, with 11 bases between. The CDR3 spans 14 residues. CDR1 and CDR2 from the germline V gene are MNHNS and SASEGT. The CDR3 protein is CASSLDLVQETQYF. CDR3 bases: TGTGCCAGCAGTCTTGACCTAGTCCAAGAGACCCAGTACTTC.

This clonotype was detected many times. This chain links TRBV7-2 with TRBJ2-2, with 8 bases lining up with TRBD2. Germline CDR1 and CDR2: SGHTA and FQGNSA. The V segment lost 2 bases and the J segment 0 bases; nucleotides outside the gene matches: 5. CDR3 length equals 17 residues. The CDR3 protein is CASSLRLSGTNTGELFF. The CDR3 DNA sequence: TGTGCCAGCAGCTTACGTCTTAGCGGGACGAACACCGGGGAGCTGTTTTTT.

The chain joins TRBV10-3 to TRBJ1-1, with D unclear. CDR3 length equals 12 residues. Germline V gives CDR1 ENHRY, CDR2 SYGVKD. The ends were cut back, 4 bases at V and 3 bases at J, with 6 bases in the middle. CDR3 sequence: CAISGGYTEAFF. CDR3 bases: TGTGCCATCAGTGGAGGGTACACTGAAGCTTTCTTT.

This clonotype showed up many times. The rearrangement uses TRBV30 and TRBJ2-3, with TRBD1 matching over 7 bases. The germline V gene has CDR1 GTSNPN and CDR2 SVGIG (reference sequence). V was pared by 3 bases and J by 8 bases, with 5 bases of the junction left unmatched. CDR3 length equals 12 residues. CDR3 nucleotides: TGTGCCTGGAGGCCTCCAGGGGGTACGCAGTATTTT. Encoded protein: CAWRPPGGTQYF.

In the case of this clonotype: A much larger clonotype is one base distant, so this may be a read error. V is TRBV11-2 and J is TRBJ2-7; no definite D call. CDR1 is SGHAT and CDR2 is FQNNGV in the germline V gene. The ends were cut back, 0 bases at V and 1 base at J, with 10 bases in the middle. This CDR3 is built from 15 residues. CDR3 coding DNA: TGTGCCAGCAGCTTAGATTCCACAGCGTCCTACGAGCAGTACTTC. Protein sequence: CASSLDSTASYEQYF. The complete variable domain, with remaining parts taken from reference TRBV11-2 and TRBJ2-7, reads EAGVAQSPRYKIIEKRQSVAFWCNPISGHATLYWYQQILGQGPKLLIQFQNNGVVDDSQLPKDRFSAERLKGVDSTLKIQPAKLEDSAVYLCASSLDSTASYEQYFGPGTRLTVT.

The chain recombines TRBV6-2 or TRBV6-3 with TRBJ1-2; D call uncertain. The CDR3 totals 13 residues. V gave up 6 bases and J gave up 2 bases, with 10 bases separating them. The germline V gene has CDR1 MNHEY and CDR2 SVGEGT. The CDR3 loop is CASRRTWNYGYTF. CDR3 nucleotide sequence: TGTGCCAGCAGGAGGACCTGGAACTATGGCTACACCTTC.

Here the CDR3 reads CASSVTGQTNTEAFF. CDR3 in DNA: TGTGCCAGCTCGGTTACGGGACAGACGAACACTGAAGCTTTCTTT. The rearrangement uses TRBV18 and TRBJ1-1; 7 bases align to TRBD1. The germline CDR1 and CDR2 sequences are KGHSH and LQKENI. The V segment lost 6 bases and the J segment 1 base; nucleotides outside the gene matches: 8. The CDR3 consists of 15 residues.

The V and J genes are TRBV29-1 and TRBJ2-2; D may be TRBD1 (5 bases). This CDR3 has 13 residues. From germline, CDR1 is SQVTM and CDR2 ANQGSEA. The CDR3 loop reads CSSSRTGTGELFF. The CDR3 bases are TGCAGTTCCTCCCGCACAGGCACCGGGGAGCTGTTTTTT.

This clonotype was counted at least ten times. This sequence joins TRBV29-1 and TRBJ2-5; D gene uncertain. Germline CDR1 and CDR2: SQVTM and ANQGSEA. V lost 1 base to trimming and J lost 5 bases, with 11 bases between them. This CDR3 comprises 13 residues. The CDR3 DNA reads TGCAGCGTTGAAGCGGTGGGGTGGGAGACCCAGTACTTC. Translating gives CSVEAVGWETQYF.

Ten or more counts support this clonotype. The chain uses TRBV7-2 and TRBJ1-2; D gene unclear. The CDR3 is 14 amino acids. Trimming removed 5 bases at V and 5 bases at J, with 15 bases between. Germline-derived CDR1 and CDR2 are SGHTA and FQGNSA. The CDR3 region is CASSPLPGSYGYTF. The CDR3 DNA is TGTGCCAGCAGCCCTCTCCCGGGGTCGTATGGCTACACCTTC.

This clonotype showed up just a few times. The V call is TRBV28, the J call TRBJ2-1; D could derive from TRBD1 or TRBD2 (5 bases each). Per germline, CDR1 MDHEN and CDR2 SYDVKM. Trimming stripped 8 bases from V and 5 bases from J, with 16 bases between. This CDR3 region has 14 residues. CDR3 DNA sequence: TGTGCCAGCCTACCAGGGACGAGTAACAATGAGCAGTTCTTC. Translating gives CASLPGTSNNEQFF. The full variable domain, rest sourced from reference TRBV28 and TRBJ2-1, is DVKVTQSSRYLVKRTGEKVFLECVQDMDHENMFWYRQDPGLGLRLIYFSYDVKMKEKGDIPEGYSVSREKKERFSLILESASTNQTSMYLCASLPGTSNNEQFFGPGTRLTVL.

This clonotype has more than one count but fewer than ten. The chain has TRBV28 and TRBJ2-1, with D possibly TRBD2 on 6 matching bases. This CDR3 spans 13 amino acids. Trimming stripped 2 bases from V and 8 bases from J, with 10 bases between. Germline V CDR1 and CDR2: MDHEN, SYDVKM. CDR3 amino acids: CASSLTSWDEQFF. CDR3 nucleotides: TGTGCCAGCAGTTTAACTAGCTGGGATGAGCAGTTCTTC.

This rearrangement joins TRBV29-1 to TRBJ1-1, with D tentatively TRBD1 (6 bases). This CDR3 contains 12 residues. The germline V gene encodes CDR1 SQVTM and CDR2 ANQGSEA. V lost 2 bases, J lost 7 bases, and 11 bases lay in between. CDR3 region: CSVERGTGEAFF. CDR3 in DNA: TGCAGCGTTGAAAGGGGGACGGGTGAAGCTTTCTTT.

This clonotype was observed many times. This sequence joins TRBV5-1 and TRBJ2-7; 8 bases are shared with TRBD1. Germline values: CDR1 SGHRS, CDR2 YFSETQ. After removal of 4 bases from V and 4 bases from J, the junction contained 10 bases not matched to a gene. The CDR3 is made up of 15 amino acids. CDR3 sequence (DNA): TGCGCCAGCAGCGGGTGGACAGGGCGACGGTACGAGCAGTACTTC. This encodes CASSGWTGRRYEQYF.

The rearrangement joins TRBV15 to TRBJ2-3, with D uncertain. Deletions cut 0 bases from V and 2 bases from J, with 12 bases between. Germline V lookup: CDR1 LNHNV, CDR2 YYDKDF (reference sequence). The CDR3 extends over 16 amino acids. The CDR3 DNA is TGTGCCACCAGCAGAGAAGTTGCGCGCGACACAGATACGCAGTATTTT. This codes for CATSREVARDTDTQYF.